One and the same sample provided the 27 T cell receptor beta chains below, sequenced in a study of T cell responses to AZD1222 COVID-19 vaccine. The assay was immunoSEQ multiplex PCR, and TCRdb's table has in-frame clones only and misses some. The sample yields roughly 270,000 clones, around 93% seen once. The material sequenced was peripheral blood, taken 28 days after the second AZD1222 dose. The receptors shown here come from an adult who received the AZD1222 COVID-19 vaccine.

V gene TRBV2 combines with J gene TRBJ2-5; no definite D call. V was shortened by 6 bases and J by 3 bases, with 8 bases between the two germline ends. The CDR3 runs 12 residues. The germline V gene encodes CDR1 SNHLY and CDR2 FYNNEI. The CDR3 nucleotides read TGTGCCAGCAGCATCGAAGAAGAGACCCAGTACTTC. Encoded protein: CASSIEEETQYF.

V usage is TRBV7-3 and J usage is TRBJ2-1, with 9 bases aligning to TRBD2. The CDR3 extends over 15 amino acids. The germline gives CDR1 SGHTA, CDR2 FQGTGA. V was pared by 2 bases and J by 5 bases, with 4 bases of the junction left unmatched. The CDR3 DNA reads as TGTGCCAGCAGCTTAGGAGCGGGAGGACACAATGAGCAGTTCTTC. Amino acid sequence: CASSLGAGGHNEQFF.

V gene TRBV28 combines with J gene TRBJ2-7; D is undetermined. The CDR3 is 14 residues long. CDR1 is MDHEN and CDR2 is SYDVKM in the germline V gene. V lost 5 bases, J lost 2 bases, and 13 bases lay in between. CDR3 region: CASSQVLRAYEQYF. In nucleotides, the CDR3 is TGTGCCAGCAGTCAGGTCCTGAGAGCCTACGAGCAGTACTTC.

Notes on this clone: An end of the junction differs from the germline gene, which may be a read error. This chain joins TRBV7-8 and TRBJ2-7; no clear D. This CDR3 has 12 amino acids. Looked up from germline, CDR1 is SGHVS and CDR2 is FQNEAQ. This CDR3 is CASSPASHEQYF. DNA for the CDR3: TGTGCCAGCAGCCCCGCCTCCCACGAGCAGTACTTC.

V and J are TRBV9 and TRBJ2-7; D uncertain. Per germline, CDR1 SGDLS and CDR2 YYNGEE. The CDR3 runs to 14 residues. V lost 0 bases and J 5 bases, leaving 12 bases between the germline ends. CDR3 loop: CASSVDRFADEQYF. The CDR3 DNA follows: TGTGCCAGCAGCGTAGACCGGTTCGCCGACGAGCAGTACTTC.

The chain combines TRBV24-1 with TRBJ2-2, with a possible D match to TRBD1 (6 bases). V was pared by 1 base and J by 3 bases, with 11 bases between. Germline CDR1 and CDR2: KGHDR and SFDVKD. The CDR3 is 16 amino acids. This CDR3 is CATSDFRAGDTGELFF. CDR3 sequence (DNA): TGTGCCACCAGTGATTTCCGGGCAGGGGACACCGGGGAGCTGTTTTTT.

V is TRBV28 and J is TRBJ2-7; tentative D call: TRBD2 (6 bases). Trimming took 8 bases from V and 0 from J, leaving 11 bases between them. Germline V CDR1 and CDR2: MDHEN, SYDVKM. This CDR3 spans 13 amino acids. The CDR3 region has the DNA TGTGCCAGCCAGGCGGGGAGCTCCTACGAGCAGTACTTC. Residues: CASQAGSSYEQYF.

In DNA, the CDR3 is TGCGCCAGCAGCCAAGGGAGCGGGGGAAACTACGAGCAGTACTTC. Translation gives CASSQGSGGNYEQYF. The V and J genes are TRBV4-1 and TRBJ2-7, with TRBD2 matching 8 bases. The germline V gene has CDR1 MGHRA and CDR2 YSYEKL. V shed 1 base and J 3 bases; nucleotides not matched to a gene: 5. There are 15 residues in the CDR3.

V and J are TRBV9 and TRBJ2-7; 9 bases fit TRBD1. The V gene end was trimmed by 2 bases and the J gene end by 3 bases; junction bases not matched to a gene: 3. Germline values: CDR1 SGDLS, CDR2 YYNGEE. The CDR3 has 14 amino acids. This chain's CDR3 is CASSVGQGRYEQYF. CDR3 DNA: TGTGCCAGCAGCGTGGGACAGGGTCGCTACGAGCAGTACTTC.

The chain carries TRBV5-6 and TRBJ2-7; D possibly corresponds to TRBD2 (6 bases). CDR3 length equals 14 residues. Trimming removed 1 base from V and 2 bases from J, with 10 bases in between. Germline V gives CDR1 SGHDT, CDR2 YYEEEE. In DNA form, the CDR3 reads TGTGCCAGCAGCTTGAAGGCGGGAACCTACGAGCAGTACTTC. This gives the protein CASSLKAGTYEQYF.

The chain is built from TRBV18 and TRBJ2-7; perhaps TRBD2 as D (6 bases). This CDR3 comprises 18 residues. Germline CDR1 KGHSH, CDR2 LQKENI. V dropped 0 bases and J dropped 4 bases, with 22 bases sitting between them. CDR3 DNA: TGTGCCAGCTCACCACCGGTCGGGGCGGGAAGCTTTTTGTACGAGCAGTACTTC. It yields the protein CASSPPVGAGSFLYEQYF.

This rearrangement joins TRBV4-3 to TRBJ2-7; 7 bases agree with TRBD2. This CDR3 region has 15 residues. V trimming: 1 base; J trimming: 1 base; junction bases outside the gene matches: 4. Germline loops: CDR1 LGHNA, CDR2 YSLEER. The CDR3: CASSQGLADSYEQYF. The CDR3 bases are TGCGCCAGCAGCCAAGGGCTAGCGGATTCCTACGAGCAGTACTTC.

The sample holds a few counts of this clone. V and J are TRBV28 and TRBJ1-1; D is possibly TRBD1 (5 bases). This CDR3 region has 14 residues. Germline CDR1 MDHEN, CDR2 SYDVKM. V was trimmed by 5 bases and J by 5 bases, leaving 15 bases between them. The CDR3 sequence: CASSPLRGRTEAFF. CDR3 nucleotide sequence: TGTGCCAGCAGTCCCCTCCGGGGCAGAACTGAAGCTTTCTTT.

This chain connects TRBV25-1 to TRBJ2-7, with a possible D match to TRBD1 (5 bases). V was clipped by 6 bases and J by 7 bases, with 10 bases between them. CDR3 length: 11 amino acids. Looked up from germline, CDR1 is MGHDK and CDR2 is SYGVNS. The CDR3 nucleotides read TGTGCCAGCAGGGGGCTCAGGGAGCAGTACTTC. This codes for CASRGLREQYF.

The gene calls are TRBV6-2 or TRBV6-3 and TRBJ2-7; 8 bases fit TRBD1. This CDR3 region has 12 residues. V lost 2 bases, J lost 7 bases, and 1 base stayed unmatched. Germline V lookup: CDR1 MNHEY, CDR2 SVGEGT. The CDR3 here is CASSYGDREQYF. CDR3 in DNA: TGTGCCAGCAGTTACGGGGACAGGGAGCAGTACTTC.

The chain links TRBV7-6 to TRBJ1-5; 7 bases line up with TRBD1. V was pared by 5 bases and J by 5 bases, with 6 bases of the junction left unmatched. This CDR3 contains 14 residues. CDR1 is SGHVS, CDR2 FNYEAQ, per germline. As DNA, the CDR3 is TGTGCCAGCAGCCCCCGACAGGGATATCAGCCCCAGCATTTT. This encodes CASSPRQGYQPQHF.

Concerning this clone: The same CDR3 also results from other DNA sequences found in this sample. This rearrangement joins TRBV19 to TRBJ1-4, with D perhaps TRBD1 (5 bases). Germline V gives CDR1 LNHDA, CDR2 SQIVND (reference sequence). V lost 7 bases and J 0 bases, leaving 9 bases between the germline ends. This CDR3 region has 14 residues. The DNA of the CDR3 is TGTGCCAGTAAAGAGACAGCAACTAATGAAAAACTGTTTTTT. Residues: CASKETATNEKLFF.

This clone appeared a single time. The chain combines TRBV2 with TRBJ2-2; D remains ambiguous. This CDR3 is 11 amino acids long. Looked up from germline, CDR1 is SNHLY and CDR2 is FYNNEI. V lost 5 bases and J 3 bases, leaving 1 base between the germline ends. In DNA, the CDR3 is TGTGCCAGCAGTTACACCGGGGAGCTGTTTTTT. Amino acid sequence: CASSYTGELFF.

Turning to this clone: The junction differs from germline at one of its ends, possibly a read error. The chain links TRBV2 to TRBJ2-7, with D perhaps TRBD1 or TRBD2 (6 bases each). The CDR3 is 11 amino acids. Germline CDR1 and CDR2: SNHLY and FYNNEI. As DNA, the CDR3 is TGTGCCAGCAGTGGTGGGGGGCGCCTGAACTTC. This translates into CASSGGGRLNF.

The V gene is TRBV5-1, the J gene TRBJ2-1; TRBD2 aligns across 7 bases. V lost 0 bases, J lost 6 bases, and 0 bases stayed unmatched. There are 13 residues in the CDR3. CDR1 SGHRS and CDR2 YFSETQ come from the germline V gene. The CDR3 bases are TGCGCCAGCAGCTTGGGACTAGCCAATGAGCAGTTCTTC. Translation: CASSLGLANEQFF.

The rearrangement links TRBV6-7 to TRBJ1-4, with 8 bases matching TRBD1. TRBV6-7 is an ORF for which the function is uncertain. The V segment lost 11 bases and the J segment 4 bases; nucleotides outside the gene matches: 6. The CDR3 length is 13 residues. This CDR3 is CALQGTGNEKLFF. CDR3 nucleotide sequence: TGTGCCCTCCAAGGGACAGGTAATGAAAAACTGTTTTTT.

The V and J genes are TRBV28 and TRBJ2-2; 7 bases agree with TRBD1. Trimming cost V 5 bases and J 7 bases; bases outside gene matches: 7. Germline CDR1 MDHEN, CDR2 SYDVKM. The CDR3 contains 14 residues. CDR3 DNA sequence: TGTGCCAGCAGTCCACAGGGGCGAGGCGGGGAGCTGTTTTTT. This sequence encodes CASSPQGRGGELFF.

This clone has only one observation. The chain combines TRBV4-1 with TRBJ1-5; no firm D call. The CDR3 contains 14 residues. Per germline, CDR1 MGHRA and CDR2 YSYEKL. The V and J ends lost 1 base and 1 base respectively, with 5 bases between them. The CDR3: CASSQGPSNQPQHF. The CDR3 bases are TGCGCCAGCAGCCAAGGGCCGAGCAATCAGCCCCAGCATTTT.

Written as DNA, the CDR3 is TGCAGCGTGAAGGGACAGGGGGTGAGTGAAGCTTTCTTT. The encoded protein is CSVKGQGVSEAFF. V is TRBV29-1 and J is TRBJ1-1; the match to TRBD1 covers 11 bases. Germline V lookup: CDR1 SQVTM, CDR2 ANQGSEA. V was clipped by 6 bases and J by 7 bases; unmatched bases: 7. The CDR3 has 13 residues.

V and J are TRBV3-1 (or the pseudogene TRBV3-2) and TRBJ2-1; D ambiguous. Germline V CDR1 and CDR2: LGHDT, YNNKEL (reference sequence). The CDR3 has 12 amino acids. Trimming pared 4 bases from V and 7 bases from J, leaving 8 bases between. CDR3 DNA: TGTGCCAGCAGCCCACAGAGAAATGAGCAGTTCTTC. Protein product: CASSPQRNEQFF.

The rearrangement links TRBV9 to TRBJ1-1; D call uncertain. V lost 2 bases, J lost 0 bases, and 14 bases lay in between. The germline gives CDR1 SGDLS, CDR2 YYNGEE. The CDR3 has 16 amino acids. This CDR3 reads CASSVCWRYMNTEAFF. The DNA for the CDR3 is TGTGCCAGCAGCGTCTGTTGGCGGTATATGAACACTGAAGCTTTCTTT.

The J gene is TRBJ1-2, the V gene TRBV12-3 or TRBV12-4, with a possible D match to TRBD1 (5 bases). Trimming pared 1 base from V and 8 bases from J, leaving 11 bases between. The CDR3 runs to 13 residues. The DNA of the CDR3 is TGTGCCAGCAGTTTAGGGGGCGCGAGGGGCTACACCTTC. Translation gives CASSLGGARGYTF.